What follows describes a single T cell receptor (beta chain). Using immunoSEQ multiplex PCR, the repertoire was profiled, and TCRdb retains in-frame clones only, with some absent. The sample carries approximately 170,000 clones, about 94% recorded once. The data were obtained in a study of control samples from healthy donors and cancer patients. Germline V gene data show CDR1 as SGDLS and CDR2 as YYNGEE. Trimming took 2 bases from V and 3 from J; bases not matched to a gene: 6. The CDR3 covers 16 residues. The chain couples TRBV9 to TRBJ2-2, with 8 bases aligning to TRBD1. The sequence was obtained from a woman aged 25 to 39 in good health. Sequences were obtained from blood. The CDR3 bases are TGTGCCAGCAGCGTGACCGGGACAGGAGACACCGGGGAGCTGTTTTTT. It encodes CASSVTGTGDTGELFF.